Listed below are T cell receptor beta chains from one sample, sequenced in a study of cytomegalovirus exposure and HLA in healthy donors. Assay: immunoSEQ multiplex PCR; the TCRdb copy retains only in-frame clones and omits some. The sample lists some 150,000 clones, over 75% occurring once. Sequences were obtained from PBMCs. All receptors derive from a female donor in good health and CMV-seronegative. The CDR3 runs from the conserved cysteine through the conserved F or W. D genes are given only for firm matches.

d_gene: -
v_gene: TRBV25-1
j_gene: TRBJ1-4
CDR3aa: CASSEWGGRVTNEKLFF

d_gene: -
v_gene: TRBV5-1
j_gene: TRBJ2-7
CDR3aa: CASSLEGTGQGEKYF

d_gene: TRBD1
v_gene: TRBV28
j_gene: TRBJ1-4
CDR3aa: CASSFLDREEEKLFF

d_gene: -
v_gene: TRBV11-2
j_gene: TRBJ2-3
CDR3aa: CASTITDTQYF

d_gene: -
v_gene: TRBV6-6
j_gene: TRBJ2-7
CDR3aa: CASGGPSSPYEQYF

d_gene: -
v_gene: TRBV7-9
j_gene: TRBJ2-2
CDR3aa: CASSTITGNTGELFF

d_gene: TRBD1
v_gene: TRBV28
j_gene: TRBJ1-1
CDR3aa: CASSQRTGTLSVAFF

d_gene: TRBD2
v_gene: TRBV2
j_gene: TRBJ2-1
CDR3aa: CASLQTSGPYNEQFF

d_gene: -
v_gene: TRBV6-1
j_gene: TRBJ2-5
CDR3aa: CASSPGRYGETQYF

d_gene: TRBD2
v_gene: TRBV15
j_gene: TRBJ2-1
CDR3aa: CATSRGSGRALEQFF

d_gene: -
v_gene: TRBV27
j_gene: TRBJ2-5
CDR3aa: CASSFSHQETQYF

d_gene: TRBD1
v_gene: TRBV9
j_gene: TRBJ2-5
CDR3aa: CASSRQGKETQYF

d_gene: -
v_gene: TRBV4-1
j_gene: TRBJ2-7
CDR3aa: CASSIRDTSYEQYF

d_gene: TRBD2
v_gene: TRBV28
j_gene: TRBJ2-7
CDR3aa: CASTFSGRNYEQYF

d_gene: -
v_gene: TRBV28
j_gene: TRBJ1-2
CDR3aa: CASSSYDSAGYTF

d_gene: TRBD1
v_gene: TRBV6-6
j_gene: TRBJ2-7
CDR3aa: CASSRTGEVFYEQYF

d_gene: TRBD1
v_gene: TRBV6-1
j_gene: TRBJ1-2
CDR3aa: CASSARDSGYGYTF

d_gene: TRBD1
v_gene: TRBV7-8
j_gene: TRBJ2-6
CDR3aa: CASSPWGQGYSGANVLTF

d_gene: -
v_gene: TRBV25-1
j_gene: TRBJ1-2
CDR3aa: CASSTGIGYGYTF

d_gene: TRBD1
v_gene: TRBV19
j_gene: TRBJ1-4
CDR3aa: CASSKDATGFGEKLFF

d_gene: -
v_gene: TRBV12-2
j_gene: TRBJ2-7
CDR3aa: CASRSRDRGYEQYF

d_gene: -
v_gene: TRBV27
j_gene: TRBJ2-1
CDR3aa: CASRVAGRGNEQFF